This is a list of T cell receptor beta chains from one sample in a study of shared clonotypes between healthy human individuals. Method: immunoSEQ multiplex PCR; TCRdb's copy keeps in-frame clones and lacks some. The table includes approximately 1.5 million clones, approximately 98% detected once. The sequencing sample was made of naive CD4+ T cells sorted from blood. These receptors all come from a man under 40 in good health. Each CDR3 is given with its conserved first and last residue. A D gene is named only where the DNA matches it firmly. Only some rows state a clone size, as once, few, many or a class for expanded clones.

TRBV7-9,.,.,TRBJ2-7,CASSLIQSYEQYF,TGTGCCAGCAGCCTCATTCAATCCTACGAGCAGTACTTC
TRBV28,.,.,TRBJ2-7,CASGGTYEQYF,TGTGCCAGCGGGGGGACCTACGAGCAGTACTTC
TRBV5-8,TRBD1,.,TRBJ1-2,CASTTGGLYGYTF,TGTGCCAGTACGACAGGGGGCCTCTATGGCTACACCTTC
TRBV4-1,.,once,TRBJ1-3,CASSQVGGTIYF,TGCGCCAGCAGCCAAGTCGGGGGAACCATATATTTT
TRBV18,TRBD1,.,TRBJ2-5,CASSPQGAGVETQYF,TGTGCCAGCTCACCACAGGGGGCTGGGGTTGAGACCCAGTACTTC
TRBV2,.,.,TRBJ1-1,CATTRVNTEAFF,TGTGCCACCACGCGGGTGAACACTGAAGCTTTCTTT
TRBV5-5,.,.,TRBJ1-1,CASSLVGANTEAFF,TGTGCCAGCAGCTTGGTAGGGGCGAACACTGAAGCTTTCTTT
TRBV7-9,.,.,TRBJ1-4,CASSLAGLNEKLFF,TGTGCCAGCAGCTTAGCAGGGTTAAATGAAAAACTGTTTTTT
TRBV6-5,.,.,TRBJ2-1,CASSYSGVGDNEQFF,TGTGCCAGCAGTTACTCTGGCGTTGGAGACAATGAGCAGTTCTTC
TRBV28,.,.,TRBJ2-5,CASSLIRYQETQYF,TGTGCCAGCAGTTTAATCAGGTACCAAGAGACCCAGTACTTC
TRBV10-3,TRBD2,.,TRBJ2-1,CAISESGLLYNEQFF,TGTGCCATCAGTGAGTCGGGACTACTCTACAATGAGCAGTTCTTC
TRBV19,.,.,TRBJ2-7,CASSTQGGKGLYEQYF,TGTGCCAGTAGCACACAGGGGGGGAAGGGCCTCTACGAGCAGTACTTC
TRBV18,.,.,TRBJ2-1,CASSMTGGNEQFF,TGTGCCAGCTCGATGACAGGAGGGAATGAGCAGTTCTTC
TRBV30,.,.,TRBJ2-1,CASELRGAVVVGYNEQFF,TGTGCCTCAGAACTTAGGGGGGCAGTGGTCGTGGGATACAATGAGCAGTTCTTC
TRBV18,TRBD1,.,TRBJ2-7,CASSPGQGLGYEQYF,TGTGCCAGCTCACCGGGACAGGGGCTAGGCTACGAGCAGTACTTC
TRBV6-4,.,.,TRBJ2-7,CASSQILYEQYF,TGTGCCAGCAGTCAGATTCTTTACGAGCAGTACTTC
TRBV18,.,.,TRBJ2-5,CASSPSSGYGRETQYF,TGTGCCAGCTCACCTTCTTCGGGATATGGGCGGGAGACCCAGTACTTC
TRBV27,TRBD2,once,TRBJ2-5,CASSPSGRSQETQYF,TGTGCCAGCAGTCCAAGCGGGAGGAGTCAAGAGACCCAGTACTTC
TRBV18,.,.,TRBJ2-3,CASSPLPPAASRHTDTQYF,TGTGCCAGCTCACCATTGCCCCCCGCGGCCTCGCGTCACACAGATACGCAGTATTTT
TRBV5-6,.,.,TRBJ2-5,CASSITWETQYF,TGTGCCAGCAGCATCACCTGGGAGACCCAGTACTTC
TRBV28,TRBD2,.,TRBJ2-1,CALGLAGAGEQFF,TGTGCTTTGGGACTAGCGGGAGCGGGTGAGCAGTTCTTC
TRBV19,.,.,TRBJ2-7,CASSIAGRLTYEQYF,TGTGCCAGTAGTATAGCGGGGCGGCTCACCTACGAGCAGTACTTC
TRBV6-5,.,.,TRBJ2-3,CASSYSIRGTQYF,TGTGCCAGCAGTTACTCGATTCGGGGCACGCAGTATTTT
TRBV10-2,TRBD1,.,TRBJ2-1,CASSRDRGKYEQFF,TGCGCCAGCAGTCGGGACAGGGGAAAGTATGAGCAGTTCTTC
TRBV7-2,TRBD1,.,TRBJ2-7,CASSRAQGADEQYF,TGTGCCAGCAGTAGAGCCCAGGGGGCCGACGAGCAGTACTTC
TRBV5-4,.,.,TRBJ2-1,CASSDRSSYNEQFF,TGTGCCAGCAGCGACAGGAGCTCCTACAATGAGCAGTTCTTC
TRBV30,.,.,TRBJ2-7,CAWSIPNEQYF,TGTGCCTGGAGTATCCCTAACGAGCAGTACTTC
TRBV11-3,.,once,TRBJ1-5,CASSLGRRPQHF,TGTGCCAGCAGCTTAGGGAGGAGGCCCCAGCATTTT
TRBV19,TRBD1,.,TRBJ2-3,CASRRQGLTDTQYF,TGTGCCAGTAGACGACAGGGGCTGACAGATACGCAGTATTTT
TRBV9,.,.,TRBJ2-3,CASSVDGRLGTDTQYF,TGTGCCAGCAGCGTAGATGGGCGTTTGGGGACAGATACGCAGTATTTT
TRBV9,.,.,TRBJ2-1,CASSYNRNNEQFF,TGTGCCAGCAGCTATAACAGAAACAATGAGCAGTTCTTC
TRBV6-1,.,once,TRBJ1-4,CASGGRATNEKLFF,TGTGCCAGCGGGGGACGGGCAACTAATGAAAAACTGTTTTTT
TRBV12-2,.,once,TRBJ2-1,CASRSLPMSREFF,TGTGCAAGTCGCTCCCTCCCTATGAGCCGAGAGTTCTTC
TRBV6-1,TRBD2,.,TRBJ2-7,CASSEVSLGLAGAGEQYF,TGTGCCAGCAGTGAAGTTAGTCTGGGACTAGCGGGAGCCGGCGAGCAGTACTTC
TRBV30,TRBD2,.,TRBJ2-1,CAWRTGLAEPYNEQFF,TGTGCCTGGCGTACGGGCCTAGCGGAACCCTACAATGAGCAGTTCTTC
TRBV27,TRBD2,.,TRBJ2-1,CASSLPPSGSYNEQFF,TGTGCCAGCAGTCTCCCCCCTAGCGGCTCCTACAATGAGCAGTTCTTC
TRBV5-1,.,.,TRBJ2-5,CASSLRAGPPKTQYF,TGCGCCAGCAGCTTGCGCGCCGGGCCCCCCAAGACCCAGTACTTC
TRBV7-2,TRBD2,.,TRBJ2-3,CASSLQASGRTDTQYF,TGTGCCAGCAGCTTACAGGCTAGCGGGAGAACAGATACGCAGTATTTT
TRBV7-7,TRBD1,once,TRBJ2-7,CASSLDGTGSYEQYF,TGTGCCAGCAGCTTAGACGGGACAGGGTCCTACGAGCAGTACTTC
TRBV11-2,.,.,TRBJ2-1,CASSSSRGTGQFF,TGTGCCAGCAGCTCAAGCAGGGGTACGGGGCAGTTCTTC
TRBV5-1,.,once,TRBJ2-7,CASSLRANEQYF,TGCGCCAGCAGCTTGCGGGCGAACGAGCAGTACTTC
TRBV11-2,.,.,TRBJ1-2,CASSTRQDRGYTF,TGTGCCAGCAGCACCCGACAGGATCGAGGCTACACCTTC
TRBV9,.,.,TRBJ2-3,CASKVGPSTDTQYF,TGTGCCAGCAAGGTCGGCCCTAGCACAGATACGCAGTATTTT
TRBV6-1,TRBD1,.,TRBJ2-1,CASRRQGSGEQFF,TGTGCCAGCAGGAGACAGGGAAGTGGTGAGCAGTTCTTC
TRBV28,TRBD1,.,TRBJ1-1,CASSLHVGTENTEAFF,TGTGCCAGCAGTTTACATGTCGGGACAGAGAACACTGAAGCTTTCTTT
TRBV6-5,.,.,TRBJ2-2,CASSYLAGNTGELFF,TGTGCCAGCAGTTACTTGGCAGGCAACACCGGGGAGCTGTTTTTT
TRBV28,.,.,TRBJ2-4,CASTHGAALAKNIQYF,TGTGCCAGCACCCACGGGGCAGCCTTAGCCAAAAACATTCAGTACTTC
TRBV19,TRBD1,.,TRBJ2-7,CASSMVRGQGAYEQYF,TGTGCCAGTAGTATGGTTCGAGGACAGGGGGCCTACGAGCAGTACTTC
TRBV27,TRBD1,.,TRBJ1-2,CASSLSGQGYGYTF,TGTGCCAGCAGTTTATCGGGACAGGGCTATGGCTACACCTTC